The source of this T cell receptor (beta chain) is a study of molecular identifiers for immune sequencing clone quantification. Trimming took 6 bases from V and 1 from J, leaving 21 bases between them. Germline assignment: CDR1 LNHDA and CDR2 SQIVND (reference sequence). The CDR3 consists of 18 residues. This clonotype showed up many times. TCRdb fed the PCR reads into MiXCR, producing one record per CDR3 protein. The profile shows about 320,000 distinct CDR3 sequences, 20% to 25% of them singletons. The V and J genes are TRBV19 and TRBJ2-2; D may be TRBD1 (6 bases). The sample consisted of naive CD8+ T cells from blood, with Jurkat cell RNA spiked in. This sample's subset: FACS-sorted CD8+CD4-CCR7+CD45RA+ naive T cells. This sequence originates from a human donor in good health. Some libraries in this study had Jurkat cell RNA spiked in. The CDR3 sequence is CASRLGGRKFLNTGELFF. The CDR3 coding sequence is TGTGCCAGTAGGTTAGGGGGACGCAAATTCCTGAACACCGGGGAGCTGTTTTTT.